Listed here is a single TCR beta chain. Antigen unknown. Aged roughly 6 to 90, donors were systemically healthy Caucasians from Russia. This record comes from a study of blood T cells in healthy people across ages. Study results and limitations: Per-million-T-cell TCR beta diversity fell roughly linearly with age.

The CDR3 is 17 amino acids. The V and J ends lost 1 base and 2 bases respectively, with 15 bases between them. Germline assignment: CDR1 LGHNA and CDR2 YNFKEQ. Combining a sample-barcoded 5' primer with a J-beta primer mix, a second PCR ran for roughly 7 to 12 cycles. TCRdb recomputed calls from the 5' RACE reads with MiXCR, one row per CDR3 protein. The table records roughly 800,000 distinct CDR3 sequences, more than 45% of them present only once. Sequenced: blood. The receptor was isolated from a man aged 30 to 45 in good health. The chain carries TRBV4-2 and TRBJ2-1; D not resolved. CDR3 region: CASSQVPWRTPYNEQFF. CDR3 sequence (DNA): TGTGCCAGCAGCCAAGTCCCCTGGAGAACTCCCTACAATGAGCAGTTCTTC.